Sequencing of this TCR beta chain was carried out in a study of cytomegalovirus exposure and HLA in healthy donors. A multiplex PCR was run with 60 Vbeta primers and 13 Jbeta primers. The data were produced by immunoSEQ multiplex PCR, yet TCRdb's version contains in-frame clones alone and is incomplete. The listing contains under 200,000 clones. The source is a man aged 25 to 45 in good health and CMV-seronegative. Sequenced input: PBMCs.

The CDR3 DNA reads as TGTGCCAGCAGTACCACTGATAATGGCTACACCTTC. Its protein product is CASSTTDNGYTF. The rearrangement links TRBV28 to TRBJ1-2; D not resolved. The germline V and J ends were trimmed by 5 bases and 6 bases, with 10 bases remaining between them. This CDR3 is 12 amino acids long. The germline CDR1 and CDR2 sequences are MDHEN and SYDVKM.